Included here is one TCR beta chain sequence, with context. Antigen unknown. Using a J-beta primer mix together with a sample-barcoded 5' primer, a second PCR was run for roughly 6 to 12 cycles. Every molecule of cDNA carried a tag from a template-switch adaptor with 12 random nucleotides. TCRdb re-derived calls from the 5' RACE reads in MiXCR, one entry per CDR3 protein. The sample has more than 500,000 distinct CDR3 sequences, approximately 30% seen once. The data were taken from a study of blood T cells in healthy people across ages. Findings of the study overall: Diversity figures based on one million T cells were deemed too low. Higher diversity, along with more naive CD4+ cells, distinguished long-lived donors from aged donors.

The CDR3 loop spans 16 amino acids. With V trimmed by 6 bases and J by 1 base, 11 bases remained unmatched. Germline values: CDR1 MNHEY, CDR2 SVGEGT. This chain uses TRBV6-2 or TRBV6-3 with TRBJ2-5; 7 nucleotides match TRBD2. The specimen sequenced was blood. The sequence was collected from an older woman in good health. The CDR3, as DNA: TGTGCCAGCAGAAAGCCTAGAGCGGGGATCCAAGAGACCCAGTACTTC. Its translation: CASRKPRAGIQETQYF.